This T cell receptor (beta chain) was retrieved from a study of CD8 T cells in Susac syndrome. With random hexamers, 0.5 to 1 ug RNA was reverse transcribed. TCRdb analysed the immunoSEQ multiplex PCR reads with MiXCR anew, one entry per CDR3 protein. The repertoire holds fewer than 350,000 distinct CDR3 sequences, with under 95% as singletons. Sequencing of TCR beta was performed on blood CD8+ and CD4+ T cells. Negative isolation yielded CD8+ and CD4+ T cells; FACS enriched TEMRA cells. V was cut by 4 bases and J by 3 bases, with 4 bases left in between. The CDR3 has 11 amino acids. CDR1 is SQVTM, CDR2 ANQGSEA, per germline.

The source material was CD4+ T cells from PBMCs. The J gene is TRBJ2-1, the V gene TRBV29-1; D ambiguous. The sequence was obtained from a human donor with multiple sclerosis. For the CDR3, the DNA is TGCAGCGTTGCCAGCTACAATGAGCAGTTCTTC. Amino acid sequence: CSVASYNEQFF.